This is a list of T cell receptor beta chains from one sample in a study of blood T cell repertoires in COVID-19. Clones were sequenced by immunoSEQ multiplex PCR, and TCRdb holds only the in-frame ones, with some missing. This sample has about 470,000 clones; about 85% occur once, and the top ten carry 0.7%. The sequenced sample was PBMCs or T cells enriched from blood (not recorded which). These receptor sequences come from a woman aged 18 to 35 who had recovered from COVID-19. Both conserved end residues are part of each CDR3. Fields, in order: D gene, clone size, V gene, J gene, CDR3 protein, CDR3 DNA. D genes are given only for firm matches. Clone sizes are given selectively: once, few, many, or a class where the clone is expanded.

TRBD2	NA	TRBV5-1	TRBJ2-1	CASTRRAGGSYNEQFF	TGCGCCAGCACCAGAAGAGCGGGGGGGTCCTACAATGAGCAGTTCTTC
NA	few	TRBV5-1	TRBJ1-6	CASSLSGGGSPLHF	TGCGCCAGCAGCTTGTCGGGGGGTGGTTCACCCCTCCACTTT
TRBD1	NA	TRBV9	TRBJ1-3	CASSPRTGTGNTIYF	TGTGCCAGCAGCCCCAGGACAGGGACTGGAAACACCATATATTTT
NA	NA	TRBV28	TRBJ1-2	CASSLSGVLYGYTF	TGTGCCAGCAGTTTGTCAGGGGTTCTCTATGGCTACACCTTC
TRBD1	NA	TRBV6-5	TRBJ1-2	CASAKDRYFYGYTF	TGTGCCAGCGCAAAGGACAGGTACTTCTATGGCTACACCTTC
NA	NA	TRBV5-1	TRBJ1-1	CASSPLQNTEAFF	TGCGCCAGCAGCCCACTACAAAACACTGAAGCTTTCTTT
NA	few	TRBV5-4	TRBJ2-7	CASSPGISYSYEQYF	TGTGCCAGCAGCCCTGGCATCAGTTATTCCTACGAGCAGTACTTC
TRBD1	NA	TRBV4-1	TRBJ2-3	CASSRTGAAPSDTQYF	TGCGCCAGCAGTCGAACAGGGGCCGCTCCGTCGGATACGCAGTATTTT
TRBD1	few	TRBV10-1	TRBJ1-5	CASREYRRGQTNQPQHF	TGCGCCAGCAGAGAGTACCGAAGGGGACAGACCAATCAGCCCCAGCATTTT
NA	NA	TRBV18	TRBJ1-1	CASSPPRGANPEAFF	TGTGCCAGCTCCCCCCCCCGGGGGGCTAATCCTGAAGCTTTCTTT
TRBD1	NA	TRBV20-1	TRBJ2-7	CSASSAGGEAEQYF	TGCAGTGCTAGTTCCGCAGGGGGCGAGGCGGAGCAGTACTTC
TRBD2	NA	TRBV19	TRBJ2-2	CASATSGDPSGNGELFF	TGTGCCAGCGCGACTAGCGGGGATCCATCAGGGAACGGGGAGCTGTTTTTT
TRBD1	NA	TRBV9	TRBJ1-2	CASSAGGAYGYTF	TGTGCCAGCAGCGCAGGGGGCGCTTATGGCTACACCTTC
TRBD1	NA	TRBV24-1	TRBJ2-5	CATSDPGTGQTQYF	TGTGCCACCAGTGATCCCGGGACAGGGCAGACCCAGTACTTC
TRBD1	NA	TRBV5-1	TRBJ2-3	CASSLRTGEADTQYF	TGCGCCAGCAGCTTAAGGACAGGGGAGGCGGATACGCAGTATTTT
NA	NA	TRBV6-1	TRBJ2-3	CASSELRGATDTQYF	TGTGCCAGCAGTGAATTACGGGGGGCCACAGATACGCAGTATTTT
NA	NA	TRBV6-1	TRBJ1-2	CASSEAEGRTYGYTF	TGTGCCAGCAGTGAAGCGGAGGGGCGAACCTATGGCTACACCTTC
NA	NA	TRBV30	TRBJ1-3	CAWTSGSGNTIYF	TGTGCCTGGACCTCAGGGTCAGGAAACACCATATATTTT
NA	NA	TRBV15	TRBJ2-5	CATSPVGQPGETQYF	TGTGCCACCAGCCCGGTGGGACAACCGGGAGAGACCCAGTACTTC
TRBD1	few	TRBV29-1	TRBJ1-4	CSAGQGNEKLFF	TGCAGCGCCGGACAGGGAAATGAAAAACTGTTTTTT
NA	once	TRBV5-1	TRBJ1-6	CASSFDGGSPLHF	TGCGCCAGCAGCTTCGACGGGGGTTCACCCCTCCACTTT
TRBD2	NA	TRBV5-4	TRBJ2-7	CASSLAQRGFDEQYF	TGTGCCAGCAGCTTGGCACAGCGGGGTTTTGACGAGCAGTACTTC
NA	NA	TRBV6-5	TRBJ2-7	CASSPDRYYEQYF	TGTGCCAGCAGTCCCGACAGGTACTACGAGCAGTACTTC
TRBD1	few	TRBV14	TRBJ1-2	CASSPPGGYGYTF	TGTGCCAGCAGCCCCCCAGGGGGCTATGGCTACACCTTC
NA	NA	TRBV7-8	TRBJ1-1	CASSLDTNTEAFF	TGTGCCAGCAGCTTGGACACTAACACTGAAGCTTTCTTT
NA	NA	TRBV27	TRBJ1-1	CASSTTQVDNTEAFF	TGTGCCAGCAGTACCACACAGGTAGATAACACTGAAGCTTTCTTT
NA	NA	TRBV2	TRBJ1-2	CASSDGSFYGYTF	TGTGCCAGCAGTGATGGGAGTTTCTATGGCTACACCTTC
TRBD2	once	TRBV7-8	TRBJ2-7	CASSPSGGAFIYEQYF	TGTGCCAGCAGCCCTAGCGGGGGGGCGTTTATTTACGAGCAGTACTTC
TRBD1	NA	TRBV5-6	TRBJ1-1	CASSPTGENTEAFF	TGTGCCAGCAGCCCGACAGGGGAGAACACTGAAGCTTTCTTT
TRBD1	NA	TRBV19	TRBJ2-2	CASSIDRQGNTGELFF	TGTGCCAGTAGTATAGATCGACAGGGGAACACCGGGGAGCTGTTTTTT
NA	NA	TRBV11-2	TRBJ1-4	CASSAFRGPNEKLFF	TGTGCCAGCAGCGCGTTCAGGGGCCCTAATGAAAAACTGTTTTTT
NA	NA	TRBV27	TRBJ2-7	CASSVSFETLYEQYF	TGTGCCAGCAGCGTGAGCTTCGAGACTTTGTACGAGCAGTACTTC
NA	NA	TRBV5-1	TRBJ1-3	CASSLDGADGNTIYF	TGCGCCAGCAGCTTGGACGGAGCCGACGGAAACACCATATATTTT
NA	NA	TRBV5-5	TRBJ1-6	CASSLGALPGYNSPLHF	TGTGCCAGCAGCTTGGGGGCATTACCAGGGTATAATTCACCCCTCCACTTT
TRBD1	NA	TRBV18	TRBJ1-2	CASSPGRQGPNYGYTF	TGTGCCAGCTCACCAGGGCGACAGGGACCTAACTATGGCTACACCTTC
NA	NA	TRBV28	TRBJ1-2	CASTLLAARSSNYGYTF	TGTGCCAGCACTTTGTTGGCCGCTAGGAGCTCCAACTATGGCTACACCTTC
NA	NA	TRBV7-9	TRBJ1-2	CASSWEGPYGYTF	TGTGCCAGCAGCTGGGAGGGGCCCTATGGCTACACCTTC
NA	NA	TRBV3-1/TRBV3-2	TRBJ2-6	CASTFKSLASGANVLTF	TGTGCCAGCACCTTTAAATCTCTAGCCTCTGGGGCCAACGTCCTGACTTTC
NA	NA	TRBV30	TRBJ1-2	CAWSEGMEGYTF	TGTGCCTGGAGTGAGGGGATGGAGGGCTACACCTTC
NA	NA	TRBV29-1	TRBJ1-2	CSVERRDSDGYTF	TGCAGCGTTGAACGAAGGGACTCGGATGGCTACACCTTC
TRBD1	NA	TRBV5-5	TRBJ1-6	CASSPLGQGAPLHF	TGTGCCAGCAGCCCCCTGGGACAGGGAGCACCCCTCCACTTT
TRBD1	NA	TRBV28	TRBJ2-2	CASSLFTGGVFGELFF	TGTGCCAGCAGTTTATTTACAGGGGGCGTGTTCGGGGAGCTGTTTTTT
NA	NA	TRBV3-1/TRBV3-2	TRBJ1-4	CASRYQGNEKLFF	TGTGCCAGCCGGTACCAGGGGAATGAAAAACTGTTTTTT
TRBD1	NA	TRBV5-4	TRBJ1-2	CASSFGTGFYGYTF	TGTGCCAGCAGCTTTGGGACAGGGTTCTATGGCTACACCTTC
TRBD1	NA	TRBV28	TRBJ1-2	CASSLTGGYGYTF	TGTGCCAGCAGTTTGACAGGGGGCTATGGCTACACCTTC
NA	few	TRBV5-1	TRBJ1-2	CASSALQGGYGYTF	TGCGCCAGCAGCGCCTTACAGGGCGGCTATGGCTACACCTTC
TRBD2	NA	TRBV7-3	TRBJ2-5	CASSPVAGGGETQYF	TGTGCCAGCAGCCCCGTAGCGGGGGGCGGGGAGACCCAGTACTTC
TRBD2	NA	TRBV2	TRBJ2-5	CARGNSGGGQETQYF	TGTGCCAGGGGGAATAGCGGGGGTGGCCAAGAGACCCAGTACTTC
TRBD1	NA	TRBV27	TRBJ1-1	CASSWTLQGAGTEAFF	TGTGCCAGCAGCTGGACCCTTCAGGGGGCCGGCACTGAAGCTTTCTTT
TRBD1	NA	TRBV7-2	TRBJ1-3	CASSAQGTGNTIYF	TGTGCCAGCAGCGCACAGGGGACAGGAAACACCATATATTTT
NA	NA	TRBV5-1	TRBJ1-1	CASSVKGDTEAFF	TGCGCCAGCAGCGTAAAGGGGGACACTGAAGCTTTCTTT
NA	once	TRBV29-1	TRBJ1-1	CSVESSWAAMNTEAFF	TGCAGCGTTGAATCCTCGTGGGCAGCTATGAACACTGAAGCTTTCTTT
NA	NA	TRBV5-8	TRBJ1-5	CASSLPDRRYGNQPQHF	TGTGCCAGCAGCCTACCCGACCGGAGGTATGGCAATCAGCCCCAGCATTTT